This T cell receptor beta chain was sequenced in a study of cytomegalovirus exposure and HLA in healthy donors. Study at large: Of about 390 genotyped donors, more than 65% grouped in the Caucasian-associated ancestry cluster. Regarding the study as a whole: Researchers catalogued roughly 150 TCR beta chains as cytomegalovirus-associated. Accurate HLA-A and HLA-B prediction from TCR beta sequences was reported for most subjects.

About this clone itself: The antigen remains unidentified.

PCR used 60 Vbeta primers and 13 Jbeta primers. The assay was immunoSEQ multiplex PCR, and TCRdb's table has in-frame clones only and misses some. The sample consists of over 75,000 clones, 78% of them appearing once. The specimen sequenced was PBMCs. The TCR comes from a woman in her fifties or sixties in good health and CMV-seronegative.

DNA of the CDR3: TGTGCCAGCTCACCGTTCCCGGGGAACACTGAAGCTTTCTTT. Amino acid sequence: CASSPFPGNTEAFF. The chain couples TRBV18 to TRBJ1-1, with no clear D. The germline gives CDR1 KGHSH, CDR2 LQKENI. The ends were cut back, 3 bases at V and 1 base at J, with 9 bases in the middle. CDR3 size: 14 residues.